This TCR beta chain was captured by sequencing in a study of response to subunit inactivated influenza vaccine. Study outcomes and limitations: Authors suggested each seasonal influenza vaccination recruits few new T cells.

This clonotype was seen repeatedly, ten times or more. Its antigen is as yet unknown. CDR3 length: 14 residues. Germline V lookup: CDR1 SGHTA, CDR2 FQGNSA. Unmatched junction bases numbered 3, after V lost 4 bases and J lost 4 bases. TCRdb re-analysed the RT-PCR reads in MiXCR, keeping a single row per CDR3 protein. The sample shows about 500,000 distinct CDR3 sequences, 16% of them seen only once. This sequence joins TRBV7-2 and TRBJ2-2; 7 bases fit TRBD1. The input for sequencing was CD4+ T cells sorted from PBMCs, taken roughly 24 months after vaccination. This TCR was recovered from a man in his fifties or sixties who received an inactivated influenza vaccine. The CDR3 reads CASSSRQGTGELFF. In DNA form, the CDR3 reads TGTGCCAGCAGCTCACGACAGGGCACCGGGGAGCTGTTTTTT.